One and the same sample provided the 25 T cell receptor beta chains below, sequenced in a study of memory CD4+ T cells and cytomegalovirus serostatus. Using immunoSEQ multiplex PCR, the repertoire was profiled, and TCRdb retains in-frame clones only, with some absent. The sample has some 30,000 clones; around 76% are singletons. The sort gate was single viable CD3+CD4+CD8-CD45RO+ cells for memory CD4+ T cells. The sequenced sample consisted of memory CD4+ T cells from blood. These receptors came from an adult in good health and CMV-seronegative. Some clones in this sample may be carry-over from other donors' samples.

The gene calls are TRBV7-8 and TRBJ2-1, with 13 bases that match TRBD2. Looked up from germline, CDR1 is SGHVS and CDR2 is FQNEAQ. The ends lost 5 bases at V and 0 bases at J; junction bases unmatched: 7. There are 18 residues in the CDR3. CDR3 sequence: CASSIGLAGARSYNEQFF. In nucleotides, the CDR3 is TGTGCCAGCAGCATCGGACTAGCGGGGGCCCGCTCCTACAATGAGCAGTTCTTC.

The rearrangement uses TRBV18 and TRBJ1-2, with 8 bases matching TRBD1. After removal of 4 bases from V and 7 bases from J, the junction contained 5 bases not matched to a gene. The CDR3 loop spans 13 amino acids. The germline V gene has CDR1 KGHSH and CDR2 LQKENI. CDR3 sequence (DNA): TGTGCCAGCTCACAGGGACAGGACGGTGGCTACACCTTC. Amino acid sequence: CASSQGQDGGYTF. Full variable domain (outside the CDR3, taken from reference TRBV18 and TRBJ1-2): NAGVMQNPRHLVRRRGQEARLRCSPMKGHSHVYWYRQLPEEGLKFMVYLQKENIIDESGMPKERFSAEFPKEGPSILRIQQVVRGDSAAYFCASSQGQDGGYTFGSGTRLTVV.

The chain carries TRBV5-6 and TRBJ2-1; 7 bases are a match to TRBD1. Germline V gene data show CDR1 as SGHDT and CDR2 as YYEEEE. The CDR3 is made up of 14 amino acids. The J segment lost 7 bases and the V segment lost 4 bases, leaving 8 bases of the junction unmatched. CDR3 loop: CASSLPHRGNEQFF. The CDR3 nucleotides read TGTGCCAGCAGCCTGCCACACAGGGGAAATGAGCAGTTCTTC.

This clone was detected only once. V gene TRBV5-1 combines with J gene TRBJ2-2; D is possibly TRBD1 or TRBD2 (5 bases each). The CDR3 is 16 amino acids. V gave up 1 base and J gave up 3 bases, with 13 bases separating them. Germline V gene sequence: CDR1 SGHRS, CDR2 YFSETQ. The CDR3 region has the DNA TGCGCCAGCAGCTTGCGAGGGGCTGGGGACACCGGGGAGCTGTTTTTT. Translated, it gives CASSLRGAGDTGELFF.

This chain links TRBV27 with TRBJ2-5; TRBD1 might be the D (6 bases). The CDR3 is 15 amino acids. Trimming stripped 4 bases from V and 4 bases from J, with 16 bases between. Germline V gene data show CDR1 as MNHEY and CDR2 as SMNVEV (reference sequence). Written as DNA, the CDR3 is TGTGCCAGCAGTTCCAGGGGTGGTGGAGGAGAGACCCAGTACTTC. This codes for CASSSRGGGGETQYF.

The rearrangement joins TRBV18 to TRBJ2-1; D uncertain. CDR1 and CDR2 from the germline V gene are KGHSH and LQKENI. V was cut by 0 bases and J by 1 base, with 10 bases left in between. The CDR3 contains 16 residues. CDR3: CASSPPDVASYNEQFF. In nucleotides, the CDR3 is TGTGCCAGCTCACCACCAGATGTGGCTTCCTACAATGAGCAGTTCTTC.

The V call is TRBV6-5, the J call TRBJ2-4; no clear D. Trimming left V 4 bases short and J 6 bases short, with 19 bases between. The CDR3 sequence is 16 residues long. Per germline, CDR1 MNHEY and CDR2 SVGAGI. The CDR3 here is CASSSPRTSYGNIQYF. The CDR3 DNA sequence: TGTGCCAGCAGTTCCCCCCGGACCTCCTATGGAAACATTCAGTACTTC.

The chain couples TRBV28 to TRBJ1-1, with D possibly being TRBD1 (5 bases). The CDR3 is 18 residues long. Trimming removed 2 bases at V and 1 base at J, with 20 bases between. In germline, CDR1 is MDHEN, CDR2 SYDVKM. The CDR3 sequence is CASSLHRGARVSNTEAFF. CDR3 DNA: TGTGCCAGCAGTTTACATCGAGGGGCCCGGGTCTCGAACACTGAAGCTTTCTTT.

The chain is built from TRBV19 and TRBJ1-1; D is possibly TRBD1 (6 bases). The CDR3 runs to 14 residues. Germline CDR1 and CDR2: LNHDA and SQIVND (reference sequence). V was shortened by 8 bases and J by 0 bases, with 13 bases between the two germline ends. Written as DNA, the CDR3 is TGTGCCAGTCACCGACAGGACATGAACACTGAAGCTTTCTTT. Translated, it gives CASHRQDMNTEAFF. The complete variable domain, with remaining parts taken from reference TRBV19 and TRBJ1-1, reads DGGITQSPKYLFRKEGQNVTLSCEQNLNHDAMYWYRQDPGQGLRLIYYSQIVNDFQKGDIAEGYSVSREKKESFPLTVTSAQKNPTAFYLCASHRQDMNTEAFFGQGTRLTVV.

The chain has TRBV5-4 and TRBJ1-2; a weak D match, TRBD1 (6 bases). Trimming shortened V by 3 bases and J by 4 bases, and 16 bases separated the two germline ends. The germline V gene encodes CDR1 SGHNT and CDR2 YYREEE (reference sequence). CDR3 length: 15 amino acids. The CDR3 DNA follows: TGTGCCAGCAGCTCTAATAGGGGGTTCGCCTATGGCTACACCTTC. Translating it yields CASSSNRGFAYGYTF.

This clone has just one count. The chain couples TRBV7-9 to TRBJ1-1; possible D gene TRBD1, 6 bases. V lost 1 base and J lost 4, with 10 bases in between. Germline CDR1 is SEHNR and CDR2 is FQNEAQ (reference sequence). This CDR3 has 14 residues. The chain's CDR3 is CASSLVRGSTEAFF. CDR3 DNA sequence: TGTGCCAGCAGCTTAGTAAGGGGGAGCACTGAAGCTTTCTTT.

The chain joins TRBV11-2 to TRBJ1-6; 7 bases line up with TRBD1. V lost 0 bases, J lost 7 bases, and 3 bases stayed unmatched. Germline V gene data show CDR1 as SGHAT and CDR2 as FQNNGV. The CDR3 is 15 amino acids. CDR3 nucleotides: TGTGCCAGCAGCTTAGAGGGACAGCCGAATTCACCCCTCCACTTT. This codes for CASSLEGQPNSPLHF. Filled out from reference TRBV11-2 and TRBJ1-6, the complete variable domain reads EAGVAQSPRYKIIEKRQSVAFWCNPISGHATLYWYQQILGQGPKLLIQFQNNGVVDDSQLPKDRFSAERLKGVDSTLKIQPAKLEDSAVYLCASSLEGQPNSPLHFGNGTRLTVT.

The rearrangement joins TRBV19 to TRBJ1-4; D not certain. From germline, CDR1 is LNHDA and CDR2 SQIVND (reference sequence). Trimming pared 1 base from V and 3 bases from J, leaving 6 bases between. This CDR3 spans 14 amino acids. Written as DNA, the CDR3 is TGTGCCAGTAGTATAGCTGGGGCTAATGAAAAACTGTTTTTT. Translation: CASSIAGANEKLFF.

The chain carries TRBV5-1 and TRBJ1-1, with D perhaps TRBD1 (5 bases). Trimming took 4 bases from V and 4 from J, leaving 14 bases between them. Germline CDR1 SGHRS, CDR2 YFSETQ. This CDR3 is built from 14 residues. The CDR3 loop reads CASSPGGGTTEAFF. The CDR3 DNA reads TGCGCCAGCAGCCCTGGGGGGGGTACCACTGAAGCTTTCTTT.

J is TRBJ2-7 and V is TRBV6-6; TRBD1 agrees at 7 bases. This CDR3 is built from 13 residues. Germline V gene sequence: CDR1 MNHNY, CDR2 SVGAGI (reference sequence). V was pared by 5 bases and J by 3 bases, with 4 bases of the junction left unmatched. This CDR3 is CASSRDSYYEQYF. CDR3 DNA: TGTGCCAGCAGTCGGGACAGCTACTACGAGCAGTACTTC.

A few counts support this clone. This specimen includes other DNA sequences encoding the same CDR3. V and J are TRBV7-2 and TRBJ2-2; D is unclear. Trimming took off 1 base at V and 0 bases at J, with 6 bases between the two ends. In germline, CDR1 is SGHTA, CDR2 FQGNSA. The length of the CDR3 is 15 residues. The CDR3 bases are TGTGCCAGCAGCTTAGGCGGAGCGAACACCGGGGAGCTGTTTTTT. Protein sequence: CASSLGGANTGELFF. Full variable domain (remainder filled in from reference TRBV7-2 and TRBJ2-2): GAGVSQSPSNKVTEKGKDVELRCDPISGHTALYWYRQSLGQGLEFLIYFQGNSAPDKSGLPSDRFSAERTGGSVSTLTIQRTQQEDSAVYLCASSLGGANTGELFFGEGSRLTVL.

The chain employs TRBV10-2 and TRBJ1-2; no reliable D call. The V gene's germline CDR1 is WSHSY and CDR2 SAAADI. The CDR3 has 13 residues. The germline V and J ends were trimmed by 3 bases and 4 bases, with 9 bases remaining between them. CDR3 in amino acids: CASSEGFGYGYTF. The CDR3 DNA follows: TGCGCCAGCAGTGAAGGTTTCGGCTATGGCTACACCTTC.

This clone was seen only once. V usage is TRBV10-3 and J usage is TRBJ2-2, with D perhaps given as TRBD1 or TRBD2 (5 bases each). V lost 0 bases and J lost 10, with 9 bases in between. Germline V gene lookup returns CDR1 ENHRY and CDR2 SYGVKD. There are 13 residues in the CDR3. CDR3 coding DNA: TGTGCCATCAGTGAGTCATGGGACCAGGAGCTGTTTTTT. This gives the protein CAISESWDQELFF.

The chain uses TRBV5-4 and TRBJ1-6; D remains ambiguous. Germline-derived CDR1 and CDR2 are SGHNT and YYREEE (reference sequence). The CDR3 covers 16 residues. Trimming took off 0 bases at V and 5 bases at J, with 12 bases between the two ends. Here the CDR3 reads CASSLESALNNSPLHF. CDR3 sequence (DNA): TGTGCCAGCAGCTTGGAGTCAGCACTGAATAATTCACCCCTCCACTTT.

V usage is TRBV28 and J usage is TRBJ1-5; 7 bases map to TRBD1. This CDR3 region has 15 residues. Germline CDR1 and CDR2: MDHEN and SYDVKM. With V trimmed by 5 bases and J by 6 bases, 10 bases remained unmatched. DNA of the CDR3: TGTGCCAGCAGTCCCTCGGACAGGCCCGGTCAGCCCCAGCATTTT. Encoded protein: CASSPSDRPGQPQHF.

The chain employs TRBV7-9 and TRBJ2-7; 9 bases are a match to TRBD1. V trimming: 1 base; J trimming: 2 bases; junction bases outside the gene matches: 3. The germline CDR1 and CDR2 sequences are SEHNR and FQNEAQ (reference sequence). The CDR3 is 15 residues long. CDR3 in DNA: TGTGCCAGCAGCTTAGGGGACAGGGATACCTACGAGCAGTACTTC. This sequence encodes CASSLGDRDTYEQYF.

The chain uses TRBV21-1 and TRBJ1-1; TRBD1 was called by the table and not checked on the DNA. TRBV21-1 constitutes a pseudogene. This CDR3 has 15 residues. CDR3 sequence (DNA): TGTGCCAGCAGCAATCCAAGTCCCGGGACAGGGGAGCCTTTCTTT. The encoded protein is CASSNPSPGTGEPFF.

The chain uses TRBV7-2 and TRBJ2-7, with D perhaps matching TRBD1 or TRBD2 (5 bases each). The CDR3 spans 15 residues. Germline CDR1 reads SGHTA; CDR2 reads FQGNSA. The V gene lost 2 bases and the J gene lost 3 bases, with 14 bases spanning the gap. The CDR3: CASSLSAGSVYEQYF. CDR3 DNA sequence: TGTGCCAGCAGCTTATCGGCAGGGAGCGTCTACGAGCAGTACTTC.

This clone appeared a single time. V gene TRBV9 combines with J gene TRBJ2-5; 12 nucleotides agree with TRBD2. CDR1 and CDR2 (germline): SGDLS, YYNGEE. V was clipped by 2 bases and J by 5 bases; unmatched bases: 4. The CDR3 runs 15 residues. The chain's CDR3 is CASSVTSGGRETQYF. The CDR3 DNA reads TGTGCCAGCAGCGTTACTAGCGGGGGGAGGGAGACCCAGTACTTC.

V gene TRBV28 combines with J gene TRBJ2-5, with 9 bases that match TRBD2. From germline, CDR1 is MDHEN and CDR2 SYDVKM. The CDR3 covers 16 residues. The trim removed 2 bases at V and 2 bases at J, leaving 6 bases unmatched. Written as DNA, the CDR3 is TGTGCCAGCAGTTTAGGAGCGGCGGGGGGGCAAGAGACCCAGTACTTC. Translated, it gives CASSLGAAGGQETQYF.